This T cell receptor beta chain was sequenced during a study of T cell responses to AZD1222 COVID-19 vaccine. Whole-study findings and limits: The donors showed a predominance of white British ancestry and of females, with possible underestimation of clonal diversity.

On this clone: Its antigen is unidentified.

This CDR3 spans 15 amino acids. CDR1 is KGHSH, CDR2 LQKENI, per germline. V lost 1 base, J lost 5 bases, and 14 bases lay in between. Repertoires were generated with immunoSEQ multiplex PCR, while TCRdb's copy carries only in-frame clones and drops some. The data show approximately 120,000 clones, approximately 90% seen once. The J gene is TRBJ2-5, the V gene TRBV18, with D maybe TRBD1 (5 bases). The sample consisted of peripheral blood, taken on day 0 of MenACWY control vaccination. The receptor's source is an adult in good health. In DNA, the CDR3 is TGTGCCAGCTCACCACAGGGGATCTTGGGGGAGACCCAGTACTTC. It translates to CASSPQGILGETQYF.